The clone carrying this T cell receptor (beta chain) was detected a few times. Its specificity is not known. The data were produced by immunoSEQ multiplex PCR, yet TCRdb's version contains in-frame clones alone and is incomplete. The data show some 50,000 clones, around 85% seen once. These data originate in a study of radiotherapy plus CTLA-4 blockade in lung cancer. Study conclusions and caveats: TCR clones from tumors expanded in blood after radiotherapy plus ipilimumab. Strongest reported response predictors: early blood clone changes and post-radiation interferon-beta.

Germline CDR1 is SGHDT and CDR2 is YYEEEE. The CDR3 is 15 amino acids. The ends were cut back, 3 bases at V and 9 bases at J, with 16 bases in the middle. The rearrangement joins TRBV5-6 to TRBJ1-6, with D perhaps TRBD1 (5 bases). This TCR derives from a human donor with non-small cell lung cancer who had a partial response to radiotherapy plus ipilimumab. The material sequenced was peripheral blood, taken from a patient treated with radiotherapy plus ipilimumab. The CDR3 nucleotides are TGTGCCAGCAGCTCAACCCAGGGTAGTGGTTCACCCCTCCACTTT. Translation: CASSSTQGSGSPLHF.